The present TCR beta chain was sequenced within a study of cytomegalovirus exposure and HLA in healthy donors. The CDR3 has 15 residues. Per the germline V gene, CDR1 is SGHDT and CDR2 is YYEEEE. V lost 4 bases, J lost 5 bases, and 11 bases stayed unmatched. Each of the donors was a healthy bone marrow donor. PCR primers comprised 60 Vbeta and 13 Jbeta primers. Produced via immunoSEQ multiplex PCR; TCRdb's table is partial and in-frame only. The data show 75,000 to 90,000 clones, approximately 70% seen once. Worth noting for this clone: Its antigen is as yet unknown.

The study, taken as a whole, reports: Being indistinguishable, some V segments were excluded, TRBV6-2 and TRBV6-3 among them. Later analysis identified a missense DCLRE1C variant that was linked to TCR beta V- and J-gene trimming. More clonal expansion characterized HLA-associated TCR beta chains than equally common others in a later analysis.

Source material: PBMCs. The genes are TRBV5-6 and TRBJ2-7; 8 nucleotides align to TRBD1. The sequence was collected from a woman in her thirties or forties in good health and CMV-seropositive. The CDR3 DNA follows: TGTGCCAGCAGCGGGCGGGGCAGGGGGCTCCACGAGCAGTACTTC. It specifies CASSGRGRGLHEQYF.